This entry is about one TCR beta chain. Antigen: not known. A junction boundary mismatches the germline segment, possibly from a read error. The sample is drawn from a study of tumor and adjacent non-tumor tissue in lung cancer. Study-level information: Stage I to III disease affected ten to eleven men and 5 women aged about 31 to 85. The study, taken as a whole, reports: Shorter survival was associated with higher TCR diversity in tumors. Significantly higher TCR diversity was found in tumor than normal lung. Normal lung showed higher cumulative top 100 clone frequency than tumor.

TCRbeta libraries were built with three rounds of nested PCR, modified from ARM-PCR. One entry per CDR3 protein, called by TCRdb with MiXCR from the multiplex PCR reads. This sample has some 80,000 distinct CDR3 sequences, with roughly 80% found just once. Germline assignment: CDR1 SGHAT and CDR2 FQNNGV. The CDR3 sequence is 14 residues long. RNA was extracted from bulk tissue without any cell sorting. This non-tumor lung sample came from over 3 cm beyond the tumor edge. The receptor was isolated from a man in his 60s with non-small cell lung cancer. The chain employs TRBV11-2 and TRBJ2-2; TRBD1 agrees at 10 bases. Sequenced sample: distant non-tumor lung tissue. The CDR3 loop reads CVSSRDRGAGELFF. For the CDR3, the DNA is TGTGTCAGCAGTCGGGACAGGGGTGCCGGGGAGCTGTTTTTT.